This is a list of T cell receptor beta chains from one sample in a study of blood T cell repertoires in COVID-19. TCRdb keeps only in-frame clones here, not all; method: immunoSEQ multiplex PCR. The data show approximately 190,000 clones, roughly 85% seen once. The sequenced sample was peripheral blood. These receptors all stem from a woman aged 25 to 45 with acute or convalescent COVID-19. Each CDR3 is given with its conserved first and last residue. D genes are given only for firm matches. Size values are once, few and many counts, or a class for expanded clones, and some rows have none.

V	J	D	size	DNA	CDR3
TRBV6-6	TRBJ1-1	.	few	TGTGCCAGCAGTTACACCGGTGGGGCCGCTTTCTTT	CASSYTGGAAFF
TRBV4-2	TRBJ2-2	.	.	TGTGCCAGCAGCCAAGCCCCAGCGGGCGGTAACACCGGGGAGCTGTTTTTT	CASSQAPAGGNTGELFF
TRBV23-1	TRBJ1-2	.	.	TGCGCCAGCAGTCAATCCGACAGATCTAACTATGGCTACACCTTC	CASSQSDRSNYGYTF
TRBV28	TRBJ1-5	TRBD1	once	TGTGCCAGCAGCCAACAGGGGTCCTCCAATCAGCCCCAGCATTTT	CASSQQGSSNQPQHF
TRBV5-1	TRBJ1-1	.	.	TGCGCCAGCAGCTTGGACCCCAACACGGGGACTGAAGCTTTCTTT	CASSLDPNTGTEAFF
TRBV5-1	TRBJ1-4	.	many	TGCGCCAGCAGCAGGGCTGGAGGGGATGAAAAACTGTTTTTT	CASSRAGGDEKLFF
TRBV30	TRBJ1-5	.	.	TGTGCCTGGAGTACAGGCCGCAATCAGCCCCAGCATTTT	CAWSTGRNQPQHF
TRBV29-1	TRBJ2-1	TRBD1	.	TGCAGCGTTGGGGACAGGTCAAGGAATGAGCAGTTCTTC	CSVGDRSRNEQFF
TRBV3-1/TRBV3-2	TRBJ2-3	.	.	TGTGCCAGCAGCCAACCCCCGAGCACAGATACGCAGTATTTT	CASSQPPSTDTQYF
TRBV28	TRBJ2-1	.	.	TGTGCCAGCAGCTCCCCTCCGGGGGTGGGCTCCTACAATGAGCAGTTCTTC	CASSSPPGVGSYNEQFF
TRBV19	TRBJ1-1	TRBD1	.	TGTGCCAGTAGTATCGGGACAGGGGTAACTGAAGCTTTCTTT	CASSIGTGVTEAFF
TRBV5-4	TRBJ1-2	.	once	TGTGCCAGCAGCTCCCTACGCGAAGGGAGAAGCTACACCTTC	CASSSLREGRSYTF
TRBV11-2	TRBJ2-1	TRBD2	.	TGTGCCAGCAGCCTCACCGGGACTAGCGGGAGTAATGAGCAGTTCTTC	CASSLTGTSGSNEQFF
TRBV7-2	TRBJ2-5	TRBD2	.	TGTGCCAGCAGCTTATCCCTTCGCGGGAGCCACCAAGAGACCCAGTACTTC	CASSLSLRGSHQETQYF
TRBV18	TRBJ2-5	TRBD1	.	TGTGCCAGCTCACCACTGGCCCATACAGGGGGCTTGGAGACCCAGTACTTC	CASSPLAHTGGLETQYF
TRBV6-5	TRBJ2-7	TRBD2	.	TGTGCCAGCAGTTACTCTTCCCTAGCGGGGGGCTACGAGCAGTACTTC	CASSYSSLAGGYEQYF
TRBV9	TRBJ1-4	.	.	TGTGCCAGCAGCCCAAGCGACGGACAACGATATGAAAAACTGTTTTTT	CASSPSDGQRYEKLFF
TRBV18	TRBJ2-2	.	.	TGTGCCAGCTCACCACTTGGGGCAGAGAACACCGGGGAGCTGTTTTTT	CASSPLGAENTGELFF
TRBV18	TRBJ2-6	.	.	TGTGCCAGCTCCCTCCTAGTCGGGGCCAACGTCCTGACTTTC	CASSLLVGANVLTF
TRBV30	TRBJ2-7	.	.	TGTGCCTGGAGGGGGGACCGGGACTTAAACGAGCAGTACTTC	CAWRGDRDLNEQYF
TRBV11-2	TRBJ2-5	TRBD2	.	TGTGCCAGCAGCTTAATGGGACTAGGGCCCGGGACCCAGTACTTC	CASSLMGLGPGTQYF
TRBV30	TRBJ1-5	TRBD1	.	TGTGCCTGGAGTGTACGAGGCAGGGGGAAGAATCAGCCCCAGCATTTT	CAWSVRGRGKNQPQHF
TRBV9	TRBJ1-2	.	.	TGTGCCAGCAGCCCCCGCGGACAGTTGCCTAACTATGGCTACACCTTC	CASSPRGQLPNYGYTF
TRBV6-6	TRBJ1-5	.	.	TGTGCCAGCAGGCCGGGGGGAAGCAATCAGCCCCAGCATTTT	CASRPGGSNQPQHF
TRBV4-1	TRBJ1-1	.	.	TGCGCCAGCAGCCAAGAAATCAGGGTTAGGACTGAAGCTTTCTTT	CASSQEIRVRTEAFF
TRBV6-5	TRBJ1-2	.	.	TGTGCCAGCAGTAAGGGAAGGACAGACTATGGCTACACCTTC	CASSKGRTDYGYTF
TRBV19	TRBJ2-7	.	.	TGTGCCAGTAGTTCTCCGGCGGGTCTCGAGGAGCAGTACTTC	CASSSPAGLEEQYF